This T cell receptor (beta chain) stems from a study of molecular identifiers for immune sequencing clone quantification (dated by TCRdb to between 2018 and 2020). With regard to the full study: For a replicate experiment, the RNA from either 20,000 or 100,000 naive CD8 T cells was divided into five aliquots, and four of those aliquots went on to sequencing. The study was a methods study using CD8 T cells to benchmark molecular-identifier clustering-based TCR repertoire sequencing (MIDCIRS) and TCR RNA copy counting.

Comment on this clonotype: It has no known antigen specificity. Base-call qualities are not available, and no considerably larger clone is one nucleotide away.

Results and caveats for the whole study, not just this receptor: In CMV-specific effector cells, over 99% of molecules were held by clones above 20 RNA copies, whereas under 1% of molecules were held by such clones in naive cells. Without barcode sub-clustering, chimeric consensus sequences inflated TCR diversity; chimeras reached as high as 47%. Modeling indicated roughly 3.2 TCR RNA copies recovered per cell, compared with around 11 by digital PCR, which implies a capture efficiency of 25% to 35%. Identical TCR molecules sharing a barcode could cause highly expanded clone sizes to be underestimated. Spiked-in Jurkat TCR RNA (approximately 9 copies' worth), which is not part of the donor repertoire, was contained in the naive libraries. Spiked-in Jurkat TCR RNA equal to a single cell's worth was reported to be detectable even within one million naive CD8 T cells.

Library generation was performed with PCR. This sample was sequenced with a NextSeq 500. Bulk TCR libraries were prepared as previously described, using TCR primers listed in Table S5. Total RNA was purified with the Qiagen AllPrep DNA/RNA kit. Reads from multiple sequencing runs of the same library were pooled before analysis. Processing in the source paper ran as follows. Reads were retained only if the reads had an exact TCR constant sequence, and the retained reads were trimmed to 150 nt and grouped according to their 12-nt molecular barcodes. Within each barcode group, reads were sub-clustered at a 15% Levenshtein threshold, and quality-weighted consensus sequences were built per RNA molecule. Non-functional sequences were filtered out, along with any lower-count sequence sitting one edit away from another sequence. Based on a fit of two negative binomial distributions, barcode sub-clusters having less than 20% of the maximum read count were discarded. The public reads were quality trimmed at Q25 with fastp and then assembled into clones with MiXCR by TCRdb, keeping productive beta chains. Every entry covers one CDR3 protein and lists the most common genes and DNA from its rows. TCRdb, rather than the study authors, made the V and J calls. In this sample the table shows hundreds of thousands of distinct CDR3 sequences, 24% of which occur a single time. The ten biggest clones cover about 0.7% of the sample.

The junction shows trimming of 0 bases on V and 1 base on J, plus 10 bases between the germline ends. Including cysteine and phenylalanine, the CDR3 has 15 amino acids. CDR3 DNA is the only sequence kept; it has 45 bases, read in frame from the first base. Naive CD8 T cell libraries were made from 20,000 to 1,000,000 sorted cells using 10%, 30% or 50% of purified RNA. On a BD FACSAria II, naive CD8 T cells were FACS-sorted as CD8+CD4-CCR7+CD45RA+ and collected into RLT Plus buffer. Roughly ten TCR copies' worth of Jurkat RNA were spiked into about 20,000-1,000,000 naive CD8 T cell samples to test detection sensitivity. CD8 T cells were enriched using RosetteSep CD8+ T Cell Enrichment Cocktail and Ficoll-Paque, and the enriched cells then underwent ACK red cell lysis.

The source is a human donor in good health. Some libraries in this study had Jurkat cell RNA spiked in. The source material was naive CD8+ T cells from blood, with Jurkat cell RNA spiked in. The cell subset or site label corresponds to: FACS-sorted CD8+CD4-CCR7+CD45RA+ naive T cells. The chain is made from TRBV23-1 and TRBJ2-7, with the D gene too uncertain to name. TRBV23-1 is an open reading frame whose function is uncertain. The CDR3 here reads CASSQSYRSSYEQYF. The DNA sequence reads TGCGCCAGCAGTCAATCCTATAGAAGTTCCTACGAGCAGTACTTC.